The 6 T cell receptor beta chains listed next were all sequenced from one sample in a study of T-cell reconstitution after alpha-beta-depleted transplantation in children. During its preparation, the TCRbeta library received unique molecular identifiers. TCRdb analysed the PCR reads with MiXCR anew, one entry per CDR3 protein. In the table there are nearly 550,000 distinct CDR3 sequences, roughly 18% of which are singletons. This specimen consisted of PBMCs from the stem cell graft donor, obtained from the stem cell graft. The receptors stem from a human donor who donated a stem cell graft to a child with acute lymphoblastic leukemia.

The chain is built from TRBV14 and TRBJ2-1; 10 bases match TRBD2. J lost 9 bases, V lost 1 base, and 6 bases had no gene match. Germline CDR1 reads SGHDN; CDR2 reads FVKESK. This CDR3 is built from 15 residues. The CDR3 sequence is CASSQVASGRSEQFF. The CDR3 DNA reads TGTGCCAGCAGCCAAGTGGCTAGCGGGAGATCTGAGCAGTTCTTC. Variable domain in full (rest from reference TRBV14 and TRBJ2-1): EAGVTQFPSHSVIEKGQTVTLRCDPISGHDNLYWYRRVMGKEIKFLLHFVKESKQDESGMPNNRFLAERTGGTYSTLKVQPAELEDSGVYFCASSQVASGRSEQFFGPGTRLTVL.

V gene TRBV11-2 combines with J gene TRBJ1-1; 9 positions agree with TRBD1. This CDR3 contains 16 residues. Germline V gene lookup returns CDR1 SGHAT and CDR2 FQNNGV. Trimming cost V 5 bases and J 12 bases; bases outside gene matches: 19. CDR3 in DNA: TGTGCCAGCAGCCTTAGGCCGGGACAGGGATCTGATGGAACTTTCTTT. Protein product: CASSLRPGQGSDGTFF. The full variable domain, its missing parts supplied by reference TRBV11-2 and TRBJ1-1, is EAGVAQSPRYKIIEKRQSVAFWCNPISGHATLYWYQQILGQGPKLLIQFQNNGVVDDSQLPKDRFSAERLKGVDSTLKIQPAKLEDSAVYLCASSLRPGQGSDGTFFGQGTRLTVV.

This clonotype has a handful of counts. The J gene is TRBJ2-3, the V gene TRBV6-1; D could derive from TRBD1 or TRBD2 (6 bases each). The V end was cut by 6 bases, the J end by 3 bases, with 16 bases between. This CDR3 comprises 15 residues. The germline CDR1 and CDR2 sequences are MNHNS and SASEGT. This CDR3 reads CASRPRGQGTDTQYF. Written as DNA, the CDR3 is TGTGCCAGCAGACCCCGGGGGCAGGGAACAGATACGCAGTATTTT.

This clonotype was observed a handful of times. This chain joins TRBV6-1 and TRBJ2-5; 9 positions match TRBD1. Trimming removed 4 bases from V and 6 bases from J; junction bases left unmatched: 9. Germline CDR1 is MNHNS and CDR2 is SASEGT. The CDR3 runs 15 residues. CDR3 DNA sequence: TGTGCCAGCAGTGCCGACAGGGGGGAGAGAAAGACCCAGTACTTC. As protein: CASSADRGERKTQYF.

The chain joins TRBV12-3 or TRBV12-4 to TRBJ2-1; TRBD2 might be the D (6 bases). The CDR3 loop spans 14 amino acids. The V end was cut by 3 bases, the J end by 4 bases, with 10 bases between. The CDR3 here is CASSLSSAYNEQFF. CDR3 DNA sequence: TGTGCCAGCAGTTTGTCTAGCGCGTACAATGAGCAGTTCTTC.

This clonotype was found a few times. The rearrangement uses TRBV6-4 and TRBJ2-3; D tentatively reads TRBD1 or TRBD2 (5 bases each). There are 15 residues in the CDR3. V lost 0 bases and J lost 3, with 10 bases in between. CDR1 and CDR2 (germline): MRHNA, SNTAGT. CDR3 in amino acids: CASSDSGGATDTQYF. The CDR3 DNA reads as TGTGCCAGCAGTGACTCTGGGGGAGCGACAGATACGCAGTATTTT.